This passage covers 30 T cell receptor beta chains from one sample sequenced in a study of CD8+ T cells in alopecia areata. Extracted RNA was reverse transcribed into cDNA, the sequencing template. The method was immunoSEQ multiplex PCR; TCRdb's version includes in-frame clones alone and lacks a portion of them. The data contain about 160,000 clones, under 70% of them singletons. Treatment in this sample: oral pan-JAK inhibitor, 5-10 mg twice daily. The source was CD4+ T cells sorted from blood, collected at week 4, from a patient treated with tofacitinib. These receptors were collected from a human donor with alopecia areata.

V is TRBV30 and J is TRBJ2-1, with D possibly TRBD2 on 6 matching bases. CDR1 GTSNPN and CDR2 SVGIG come from the germline V gene (reference sequence). The ends were cut back, 3 bases at V and 10 bases at J, with 19 bases in the middle. This CDR3 region has 14 residues. CDR3 nucleotides: TGTGCCTGGAGCGGGACTGGGAGGACCCGAGAGCAGTTCTTC. Translation gives CAWSGTGRTREQFF. The whole variable domain, remainder taken from reference TRBV30 and TRBJ2-1, is SQTIHQWPATLVQPVGSPLSLECTVEGTSNPNLYWYRQAAGRGLQLLFYSVGIGQISSEVPQNLSASRPQDRQFILSSKKLLLSDSGFYLCAWSGTGRTREQFFGPGTRLTVL.

This chain uses TRBV5-1 with TRBJ2-1; 8 positions match TRBD1. Germline trimming cut 3 bases from V and 2 bases from J; bases unmatched to any gene: 4. The germline V gene encodes CDR1 SGHRS and CDR2 YFSETQ. The CDR3 runs 15 residues. The CDR3: CASSSPGQAYNEQFF. In DNA, the CDR3 is TGCGCCAGCAGCTCACCGGGACAGGCCTACAATGAGCAGTTCTTC.

The V gene is TRBV6-1, the J gene TRBJ2-4; 10 bases are shared with TRBD2. Germline values: CDR1 MNHNS, CDR2 SASEGT. The J segment lost 7 bases and the V segment lost 7 bases, leaving 10 bases of the junction unmatched. This CDR3 region has 15 residues. CDR3 in amino acids: CASKTGLAVGNIQYF. The CDR3, as DNA: TGTGCCAGCAAAACCGGACTAGCGGTAGGGAACATTCAGTACTTC.

CDR3 residues: CASSESRPGVSYEQYF. CDR3 DNA sequence: TGTGCCAGCAGTGAATCAAGGCCAGGGGTCTCCTACGAGCAGTACTTC. The rearrangement joins TRBV25-1 to TRBJ2-7; tentatively, D is TRBD1 (6 bases). The CDR3 is made up of 16 amino acids. V shed 1 base and J shed 0 bases, with 13 bases lying between them. CDR1 and CDR2 from the germline V gene are MGHDK and SYGVNS.

The CDR3 reads CASSYWSSVDTEAFF. The DNA of the CDR3 is TGTGCCAGCAGTTACTGGAGCAGTGTGGACACTGAAGCTTTCTTT. This rearrangement joins TRBV6-5 to TRBJ1-1; D not certain. The CDR3 runs 15 residues. V dropped 1 base and J dropped 3 bases, with 12 bases sitting between them. Germline CDR1 reads MNHEY; CDR2 reads SVGAGI.

This clone was seen only once. V is TRBV9 and J is TRBJ1-5; no clear D. Trimming removed 8 bases from V and 3 bases from J, with 6 bases in between. The CDR3 has 11 amino acids. Germline CDR1 and CDR2: SGDLS and YYNGEE. The DNA of the CDR3 is TGTGCCAGGTCCCCCAATCAGCCCCAGCATTTT. It is translated as CARSPNQPQHF.

V gene TRBV30 combines with J gene TRBJ2-2; TRBD2 matches 8 bases. The V segment lost 0 bases and the J segment 4 bases; nucleotides outside the gene matches: 7. This CDR3 is 16 amino acids long. Per germline, CDR1 GTSNPN and CDR2 SVGIG (reference sequence). For the CDR3, the DNA is TGTGCCTGGAGTGTTTTCCCGGGAGGGCCCACCGGGGAGCTGTTTTTT. Its translation: CAWSVFPGGPTGELFF.

This rearrangement joins TRBV29-1 to TRBJ1-1; D not certain. Trimming left V 4 bases short and J 1 base short, with 7 bases between. Per the germline V gene, CDR1 is SQVTM and CDR2 is ANQGSEA. This CDR3 comprises 12 residues. CDR3 DNA: TGCAGCGTTGGTTCTTGGAACACTGAAGCTTTCTTT. Residues: CSVGSWNTEAFF.

The chain recombines TRBV7-2 with TRBJ1-6; 7 bases fit TRBD1. In germline, CDR1 is SGHTA, CDR2 FQGNSA. With V trimmed by 5 bases and J by 7 bases, 11 bases remained unmatched. The CDR3 sequence is 16 residues long. The CDR3 coding sequence is TGTGCCAGCAGCCCCGGCGGAGGGGGCGCGAATTCACCCCTCCACTTT. This encodes CASSPGGGGANSPLHF.

The rearrangement links TRBV23-1 to TRBJ2-1; no clear D gene. TRBV23-1 is placed among ORFs of uncertain function. The CDR3 has 12 residues. V gave up 1 base and J gave up 7 bases, with 5 bases separating them. CDR3 protein: CASSQWDNEQFF. In DNA form, the CDR3 reads TGCGCCAGCAGTCAATGGGATAATGAGCAGTTCTTC.

The J gene is TRBJ2-3, the V gene TRBV30; no clear D gene. V lost 0 bases, J lost 4 bases, and 20 bases lay in between. This CDR3 region has 17 residues. Germline-derived CDR1 and CDR2 are GTSNPN and SVGIG (reference sequence). The CDR3 nucleotides are TGTGCCTGGAGTGTAGGGTGGCCATCGGAACAATCAGATACGCAGTATTTT. It is translated as CAWSVGWPSEQSDTQYF.

CDR3 coding DNA: TGTGCCAGCAGCTCCGGGACTTACAATGAGCAGTTCTTC. Encoded protein: CASSSGTYNEQFF. The chain combines TRBV5-4 with TRBJ2-1; maybe TRBD2 (6 bases). The V and J ends lost 3 bases and 4 bases respectively, with 8 bases between them. CDR1 and CDR2 from the germline V gene are SGHNT and YYREEE (reference sequence). The CDR3 sequence is 13 residues long.

This clone has more than one count but fewer than ten. The V and J genes are TRBV4-2 and TRBJ2-2; 9 nucleotides align to TRBD1. The CDR3 consists of 17 residues. V shed 4 bases and J 0 bases; nucleotides not matched to a gene: 6. CDR1 LGHNA and CDR2 YNFKEQ come from the germline V gene. CDR3 amino acids: CASSREGQGSNTGELFF. The CDR3 nucleotides are TGTGCCAGCAGCCGAGAGGGACAGGGATCGAACACCGGGGAGCTGTTTTTT.

The chain has TRBV18 and TRBJ2-6; no clear D gene. Trimming left V 3 bases short and J 9 bases short, with 9 bases between. Germline V CDR1 and CDR2: KGHSH, LQKENI. The CDR3 contains 13 residues. The CDR3, as DNA: TGTGCCAGCTCACCCCAGAGTGGCAACGTCCTGACTTTC. Translation gives CASSPQSGNVLTF.

The chain has TRBV6-5 and TRBJ1-2, with D possibly being TRBD1 (5 bases). Germline loops: CDR1 MNHEY, CDR2 SVGAGI. The CDR3 is 14 amino acids. V was shortened by 3 bases and J by 8 bases, with 16 bases between the two germline ends. As DNA, the CDR3 is TGTGCCAGCAGTTATAACGGGGCAACCCAAGGCTACACCTTC. Translating it yields CASSYNGATQGYTF.

The rearrangement uses TRBV19 and TRBJ1-2; 7 bases align to TRBD1. CDR3 length: 13 amino acids. V was pared by 9 bases and J by 4 bases, with 8 bases of the junction left unmatched. Per germline, CDR1 LNHDA and CDR2 SQIVND (reference sequence). The CDR3 DNA reads as TGTGCCAGAATGCCGGACAGGTCCTATGGCTACACCTTC. It encodes CARMPDRSYGYTF.

This clone has more than one count but fewer than ten. The V and J genes are TRBV12-5 and TRBJ1-1, with D maybe TRBD1 (5 bases). From germline, CDR1 is LGHNT and CDR2 FRNRAP. V was clipped by 2 bases and J by 1 base, with 11 bases between them. This CDR3 spans 15 amino acids. In DNA form, the CDR3 reads TGTGCTAGTGGTTTGACAGGTGGCGGGAACACTGAAGCTTTCTTT. It is translated as CASGLTGGGNTEAFF.

The gene calls are TRBV6-5 and TRBJ2-3; D uncertain. Germline CDR1 is MNHEY and CDR2 is SVGAGI. The CDR3 has 13 amino acids. V shed 2 bases and J shed 6 bases, with 9 bases lying between them. CDR3 in amino acids: CASSYGRADTQYF. The CDR3 region has the DNA TGTGCCAGCAGTTACGGACGGGCGGATACGCAGTATTTT.

This rearrangement joins TRBV6-5 to TRBJ2-3, with D perhaps TRBD1 (6 bases). V was pared by 2 bases and J by 4 bases, with 13 bases between. This CDR3 is 15 amino acids long. Germline values: CDR1 MNHEY, CDR2 SVGAGI. This CDR3 reads CASSYVPQGSDTQYF. CDR3 DNA sequence: TGTGCCAGCAGTTACGTACCACAGGGATCAGATACGCAGTATTTT.

V gene TRBV9 combines with J gene TRBJ2-4; 8 nucleotides line up with TRBD2. This CDR3 is 16 amino acids long. Germline V gene lookup returns CDR1 SGDLS and CDR2 YYNGEE. V lost 0 bases, J lost 3 bases, and 5 bases stayed unmatched. CDR3 nucleotide sequence: TGTGCCAGCAGCGTAGGACCCGGGGGGGACAAAAACATTCAGTACTTC. Amino acids: CASSVGPGGDKNIQYF.

This chain's CDR3 is CAWSVGAGGRDTQYF. CDR3 nucleotide sequence: TGTGCCTGGAGTGTCGGAGCGGGGGGCCGCGATACGCAGTATTTT. This chain connects TRBV30 to TRBJ2-3, with 9 nucleotides matching TRBD2. V lost 0 bases to trimming and J lost 6 bases; unmatched junction nucleotides: 7. The CDR3 extends over 15 amino acids. Germline CDR1 and CDR2: GTSNPN and SVGIG (reference sequence).

Here the CDR3 reads CASSPGANGNTIYF. In nucleotides, the CDR3 is TGTGCCAGCAGCCCAGGGGCAAACGGAAACACCATATATTTT. The chain couples TRBV11-2 to TRBJ1-3; D perhaps matches TRBD1 (6 bases). The CDR3 length is 14 residues. V lost 5 bases to trimming and J lost 4 bases, with 12 bases between them. Germline V gene data show CDR1 as SGHAT and CDR2 as FQNNGV.

The V call is TRBV5-1, the J call TRBJ2-6; 12 bases fit TRBD1. Germline V gene data show CDR1 as SGHRS and CDR2 as YFSETQ. The CDR3 has 18 residues. The V and J ends lost 4 bases and 0 bases, in that order; junction bases with no gene match: 5. For the CDR3, the DNA is TGCGCCAGCAGCGCGGGACAGGGGGCGATCTCTGGGGCCAACGTCCTGACTTTC. It yields the protein CASSAGQGAISGANVLTF. Combining the CDR3 with reference TRBV5-1 and TRBJ2-6 gives the whole variable domain KAGVTQTPRYLIKTRGQQVTLSCSPISGHRSVSWYQQTPGQGLQFLFEYFSETQRNKGNFPGRFSGRQFSNSRSEMNVSTLELGDSALYLCASSAGQGAISGANVLTFGAGSRLTVL.

This chain uses TRBV5-1 with TRBJ1-1, with D unresolved. The CDR3 is 15 residues long. Per the germline V gene, CDR1 is SGHRS and CDR2 is YFSETQ. V lost 0 bases, J lost 3 bases, and 12 bases lay in between. CDR3 amino acids: CASSLDMGMDTEAFF. The CDR3, as DNA: TGCGCCAGCAGCTTGGATATGGGGATGGACACTGAAGCTTTCTTT.

This chain uses TRBV7-8 with TRBJ2-5; TRBD1 matches at 7 bases. This CDR3 has 13 residues. The V and J ends lost 3 bases and 5 bases, in that order; junction bases with no gene match: 3. Germline assignment: CDR1 SGHVS and CDR2 FQNEAQ. CDR3 nucleotide sequence: TGTGCCAGCAGCTTGGGACAGCGGGAGACCCAGTACTTC. Protein sequence: CASSLGQRETQYF.

This clone came up once. The chain carries TRBV30 and TRBJ1-6; D call uncertain. The length of the CDR3 is 15 residues. Looked up from germline, CDR1 is GTSNPN and CDR2 is SVGIG (reference sequence). The V end lost 2 bases, the J end lost 8 bases, and 16 bases lay between the germline ends. The CDR3 DNA sequence: TGTGCCTGGAGTCCTCCCGAGCTAACTCATTCACCCCTCCACTTT. It codes for CAWSPPELTHSPLHF.

This clone was seen a handful of times. This chain joins TRBV5-5 and TRBJ2-1; D is unresolved. Germline loops: CDR1 SGHKS, CDR2 YYEKEE (reference sequence). The CDR3 sequence is 14 residues long. The V end lost 0 bases, the J end lost 4 bases, and 8 bases lay between the germline ends. The CDR3 region is CASSLASLYNEQFF. The CDR3 nucleotides read TGTGCCAGCAGCTTGGCGAGTCTTTACAATGAGCAGTTCTTC.

The chain is built from TRBV5-6 and TRBJ2-3; D is unclear. The CDR3 is 13 residues long. Germline loops: CDR1 SGHDT, CDR2 YYEEEE. Trimming stripped 2 bases from V and 2 bases from J, with 6 bases between. CDR3 DNA: TGTGCCAGCAGCTTCGACAACACAGATACGCAGTATTTT. It yields the protein CASSFDNTDTQYF.

The chain uses TRBV6-6 and TRBJ2-7; D not resolved. The V end lost 2 bases, the J end lost 5 bases, and 7 bases lay between the germline ends. There are 12 residues in the CDR3. Germline CDR1 reads MNHNY; CDR2 reads SVGAGI (reference sequence). CDR3 sequence reads: CASSYRPDEQYF. The CDR3 DNA is TGTGCCAGCAGTTACAGGCCAGACGAGCAGTACTTC.

The chain recombines TRBV6-5 with TRBJ2-5; D is unclear. The germline V gene encodes CDR1 MNHEY and CDR2 SVGAGI. This CDR3 is 11 amino acids long. The V gene lost 7 bases and the J gene lost 4 bases, with 7 bases spanning the gap. This CDR3 is CASKLAETQYF. In DNA form, the CDR3 reads TGTGCCAGCAAGCTGGCAGAGACCCAGTACTTC.